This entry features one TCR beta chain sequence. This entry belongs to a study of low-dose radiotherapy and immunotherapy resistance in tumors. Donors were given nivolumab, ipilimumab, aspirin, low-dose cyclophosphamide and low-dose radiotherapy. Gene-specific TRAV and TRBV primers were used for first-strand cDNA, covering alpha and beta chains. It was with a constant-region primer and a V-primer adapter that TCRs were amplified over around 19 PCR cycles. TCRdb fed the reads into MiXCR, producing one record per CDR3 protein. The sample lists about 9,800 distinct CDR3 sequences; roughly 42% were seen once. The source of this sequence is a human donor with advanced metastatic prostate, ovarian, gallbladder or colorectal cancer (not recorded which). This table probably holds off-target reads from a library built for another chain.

CDR3 coding DNA: TGCAGCGTTGCAGGGGTCGAAGCTTTCTTT. This sequence encodes CSVAGVEAFF. The chain has TRBV29-1 and TRBJ1-1; TRBD1 is a possible D gene (6 bases). Germline-derived CDR1 and CDR2 are SQVTM and ANQGSEA. This CDR3 is built from 10 residues. V lost 4 bases and J lost 8, with 8 bases in between.